This TCR beta chain was retrieved from a study of T cell repertoires in ileal Crohn's disease. General observations from the study: Sorted CD8 T cells held more high-frequency clones than CD4.

This CDR3 comprises 13 residues. CDR1 is KGHSH and CDR2 is LQKENI in the germline V gene. V lost 3 bases and J lost 5, with 10 bases in between. This clone was seen a few times. Its cognate antigen is unknown. The time point is: neoterminal ileum biopsy at postoperative endoscopy, about 6 months after surgery. Data came from immunoSEQ multiplex PCR; TCRdb stores just in-frame clones and leaves some out. The sample carries 8,500 to 13,000 clones, approximately 78% recorded once. Material for sequencing was ileal tissue. This sequence joins TRBV18 and TRBJ1-2; no clear D. This receptor was obtained from an adult with Crohn's disease. The CDR3 spells CASSPTQPYGYTF. The CDR3 DNA is TGTGCCAGCTCACCGACTCAACCTTATGGCTACACCTTC. Full variable domain (rest looked up from reference TRBV18 and TRBJ1-2): NAGVMQNPRHLVRRRGQEARLRCSPMKGHSHVYWYRQLPEEGLKFMVYLQKENIIDESGMPKERFSAEFPKEGPSILRIQQVVRGDSAAYFCASSPTQPYGYTFGSGTRLTVV.